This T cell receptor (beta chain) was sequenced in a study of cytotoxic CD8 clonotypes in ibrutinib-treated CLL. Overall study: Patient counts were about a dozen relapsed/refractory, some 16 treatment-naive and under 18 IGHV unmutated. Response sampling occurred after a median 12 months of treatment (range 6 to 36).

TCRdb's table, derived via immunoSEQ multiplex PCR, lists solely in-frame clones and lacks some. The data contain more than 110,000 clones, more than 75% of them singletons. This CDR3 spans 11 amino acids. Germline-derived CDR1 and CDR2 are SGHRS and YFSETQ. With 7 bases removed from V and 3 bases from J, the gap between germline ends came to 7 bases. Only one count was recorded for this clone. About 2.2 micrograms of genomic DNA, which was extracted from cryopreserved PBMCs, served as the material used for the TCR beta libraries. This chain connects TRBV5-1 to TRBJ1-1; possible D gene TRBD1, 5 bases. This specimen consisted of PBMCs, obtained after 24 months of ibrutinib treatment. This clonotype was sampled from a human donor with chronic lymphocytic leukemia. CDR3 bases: TGCGCCAGCGGAGGGGACACTGAAGCTTTCTTT. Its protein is CASGGDTEAFF.